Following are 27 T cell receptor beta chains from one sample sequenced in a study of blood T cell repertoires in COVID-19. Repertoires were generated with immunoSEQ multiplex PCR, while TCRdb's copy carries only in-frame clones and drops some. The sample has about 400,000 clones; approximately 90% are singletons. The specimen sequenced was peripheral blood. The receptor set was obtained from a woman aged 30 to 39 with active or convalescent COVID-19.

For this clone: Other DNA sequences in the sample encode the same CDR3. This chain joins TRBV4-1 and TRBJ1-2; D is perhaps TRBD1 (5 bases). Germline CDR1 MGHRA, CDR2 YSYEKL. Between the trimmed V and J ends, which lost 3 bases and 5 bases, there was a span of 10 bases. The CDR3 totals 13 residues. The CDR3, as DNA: TGCGCCAGCAGCCAGGACGGGGGTTATGGCTACACCTTC. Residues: CASSQDGGYGYTF.

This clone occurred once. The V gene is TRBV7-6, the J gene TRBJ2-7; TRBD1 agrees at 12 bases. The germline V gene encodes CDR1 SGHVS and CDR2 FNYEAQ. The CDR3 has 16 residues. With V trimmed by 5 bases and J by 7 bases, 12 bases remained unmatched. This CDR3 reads CASSLTPGQGALEQYF. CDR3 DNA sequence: TGTGCCAGCAGCCTAACTCCGGGACAGGGGGCCTTAGAGCAGTACTTC. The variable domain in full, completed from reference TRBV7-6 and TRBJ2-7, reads GAGVSQSPRYKVTKRGQDVALRCDPISGHVSLYWYRQALGQGPEFLTYFNYEAQQDKSGLPNDRFSAERPEGSISTLTIQRTEQRDSAMYRCASSLTPGQGALEQYFGPGTRLTVT.

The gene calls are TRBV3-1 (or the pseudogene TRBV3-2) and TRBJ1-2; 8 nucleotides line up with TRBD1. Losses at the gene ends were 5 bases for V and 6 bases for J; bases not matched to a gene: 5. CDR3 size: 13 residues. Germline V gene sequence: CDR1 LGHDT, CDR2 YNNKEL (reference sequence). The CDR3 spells CASSGRTGNGYTF. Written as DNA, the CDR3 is TGTGCCAGCAGCGGACGGACAGGGAATGGCTACACCTTC.

The CDR3 DNA sequence: TGTGCCTGGAGTCACGGACAGGGGGCCTTTGAGACCCAGTACTTC. This encodes CAWSHGQGAFETQYF. This sequence joins TRBV30 and TRBJ2-5; the match to TRBD1 covers 11 bases. The CDR3 totals 15 residues. V dropped 2 bases and J dropped 5; count of bases not matched to a gene: 7. Germline lookup yields CDR1 GTSNPN and CDR2 SVGIG (reference sequence). Together with reference TRBV30 and TRBJ2-5, the CDR3 gives the full variable domain: SQTIHQWPATLVQPVGSPLSLECTVEGTSNPNLYWYRQAAGRGLQLLFYSVGIGQISSEVPQNLSASRPQDRQFILSSKKLLLSDSGFYLCAWSHGQGAFETQYFGPGTRLLVL.

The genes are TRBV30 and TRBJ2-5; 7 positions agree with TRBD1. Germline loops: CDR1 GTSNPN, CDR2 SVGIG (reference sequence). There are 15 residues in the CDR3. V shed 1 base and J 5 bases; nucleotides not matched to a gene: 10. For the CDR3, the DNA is TGTGCCTGGAGTGGTCTTATAGGGGGCGGGGAGACCCAGTACTTC. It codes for CAWSGLIGGGETQYF.

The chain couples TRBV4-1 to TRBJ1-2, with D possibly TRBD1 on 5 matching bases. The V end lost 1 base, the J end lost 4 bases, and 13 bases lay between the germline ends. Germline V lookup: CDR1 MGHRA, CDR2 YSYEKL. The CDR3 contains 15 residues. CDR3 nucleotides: TGCGCCAGCAGCCAAGGGGAACGACAGTCCTATGGCTACACCTTC. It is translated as CASSQGERQSYGYTF.

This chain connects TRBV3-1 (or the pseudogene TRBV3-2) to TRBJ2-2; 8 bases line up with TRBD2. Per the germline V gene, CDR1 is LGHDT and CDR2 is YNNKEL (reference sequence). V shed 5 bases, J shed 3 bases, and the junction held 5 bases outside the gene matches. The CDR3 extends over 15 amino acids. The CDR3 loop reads CASSWTSLDTGELFF. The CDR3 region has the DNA TGTGCCAGCAGCTGGACTAGCCTCGACACCGGGGAGCTGTTTTTT.

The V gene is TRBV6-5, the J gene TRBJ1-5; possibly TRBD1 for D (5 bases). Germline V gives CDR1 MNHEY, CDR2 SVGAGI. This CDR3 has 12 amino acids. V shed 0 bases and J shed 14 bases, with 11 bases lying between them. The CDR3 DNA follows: TGTGCCAGCAGTTACTCGGGGGGGTTGGAGCATTTT. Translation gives CASSYSGGLEHF.

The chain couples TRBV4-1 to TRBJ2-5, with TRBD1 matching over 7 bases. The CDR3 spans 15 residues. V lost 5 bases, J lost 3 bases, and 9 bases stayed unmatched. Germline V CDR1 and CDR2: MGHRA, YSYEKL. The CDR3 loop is CASSGRGQTKETQYF. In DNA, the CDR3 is TGCGCCAGCAGCGGCCGGGGACAGACAAAAGAGACCCAGTACTTC.

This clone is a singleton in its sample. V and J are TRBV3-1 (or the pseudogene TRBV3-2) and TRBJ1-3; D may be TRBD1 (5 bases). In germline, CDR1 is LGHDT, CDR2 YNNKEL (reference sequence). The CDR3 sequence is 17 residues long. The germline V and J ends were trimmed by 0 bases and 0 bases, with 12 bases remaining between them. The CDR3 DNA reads TGTGCCAGCAGCCAAGATCTGGGGCGGTCCTCTGGAAACACCATATATTTT. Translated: CASSQDLGRSSGNTIYF.

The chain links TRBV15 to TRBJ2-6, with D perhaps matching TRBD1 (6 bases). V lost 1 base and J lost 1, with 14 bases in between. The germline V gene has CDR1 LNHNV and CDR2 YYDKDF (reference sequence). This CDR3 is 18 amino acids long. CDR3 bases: TGTGCCACCAGCAGAGTGAGGGACAACCTTTCTGGGGCCAACGTCCTGACTTTC. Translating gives CATSRVRDNLSGANVLTF.

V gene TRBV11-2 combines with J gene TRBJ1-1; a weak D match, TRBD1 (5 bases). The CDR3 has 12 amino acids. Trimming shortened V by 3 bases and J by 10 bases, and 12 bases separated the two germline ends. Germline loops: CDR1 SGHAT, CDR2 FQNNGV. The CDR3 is CASSFYGGGAFF. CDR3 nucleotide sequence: TGTGCCAGCAGCTTCTACGGGGGGGGAGCTTTCTTT.

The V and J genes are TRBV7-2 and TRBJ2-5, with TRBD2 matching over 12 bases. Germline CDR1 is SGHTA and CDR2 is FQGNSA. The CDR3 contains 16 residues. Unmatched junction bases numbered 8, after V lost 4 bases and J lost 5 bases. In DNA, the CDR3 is TGTGCCAGCAGCTCTCCTAGCGGGGGGGCCTTTGAGACCCAGTACTTC. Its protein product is CASSSPSGGAFETQYF.

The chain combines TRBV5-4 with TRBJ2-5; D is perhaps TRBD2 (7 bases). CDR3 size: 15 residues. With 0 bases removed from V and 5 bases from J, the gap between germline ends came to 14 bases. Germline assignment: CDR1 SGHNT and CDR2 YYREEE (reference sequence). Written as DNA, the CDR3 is TGTGCCAGCAGCTTGGCCCTGGGGGGGCGGGAGACCCAGTACTTC. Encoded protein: CASSLALGGRETQYF. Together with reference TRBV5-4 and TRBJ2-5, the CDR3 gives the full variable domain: ETGVTQSPTHLIKTRGQQVTLRCSSQSGHNTVSWYQQALGQGPQFIFQYYREEENGRGNFPPRFSGLQFPNYSSELNVNALELDDSALYLCASSLALGGRETQYFGPGTRLLVL.

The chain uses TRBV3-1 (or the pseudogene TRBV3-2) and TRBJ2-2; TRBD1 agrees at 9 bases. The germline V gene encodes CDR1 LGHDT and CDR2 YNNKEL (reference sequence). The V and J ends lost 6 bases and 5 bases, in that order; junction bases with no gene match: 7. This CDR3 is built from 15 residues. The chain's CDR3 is CASSPGQGGTGELFF. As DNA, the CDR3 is TGTGCCAGCAGTCCGGGACAGGGTGGGACCGGGGAGCTGTTTTTT.

CDR3 bases: TGTGCCAGCAGCTTAACTGGGGTAGCGGGAGCTTTCTTT. Translation: CASSLTGVAGAFF. The chain has TRBV7-2 and TRBJ1-1, with D unclear. Looked up from germline, CDR1 is SGHTA and CDR2 is FQGNSA. The CDR3 has 13 residues. The ends were cut back, 2 bases at V and 10 bases at J, with 14 bases in the middle.

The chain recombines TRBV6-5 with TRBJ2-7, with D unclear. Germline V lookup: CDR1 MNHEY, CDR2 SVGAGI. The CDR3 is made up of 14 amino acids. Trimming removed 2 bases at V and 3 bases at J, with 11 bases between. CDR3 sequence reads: CASSYHESNYEQYF. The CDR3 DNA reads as TGTGCCAGCAGTTACCACGAGAGTAACTACGAGCAGTACTTC.

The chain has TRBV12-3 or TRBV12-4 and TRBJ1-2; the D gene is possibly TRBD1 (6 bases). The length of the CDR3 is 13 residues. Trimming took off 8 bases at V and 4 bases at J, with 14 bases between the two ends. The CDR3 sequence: CASGNRAAYGYTF. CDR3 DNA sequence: TGTGCCAGCGGGAACAGGGCGGCCTATGGCTACACCTTC.

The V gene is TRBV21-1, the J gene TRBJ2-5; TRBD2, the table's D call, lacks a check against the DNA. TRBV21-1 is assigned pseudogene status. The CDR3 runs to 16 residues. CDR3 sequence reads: CASSKGARGALETQYF. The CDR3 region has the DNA TGTGCCAGCAGCAAAGGGGCTCGGGGGGCCTTAGAGACCCAGTACTTC.

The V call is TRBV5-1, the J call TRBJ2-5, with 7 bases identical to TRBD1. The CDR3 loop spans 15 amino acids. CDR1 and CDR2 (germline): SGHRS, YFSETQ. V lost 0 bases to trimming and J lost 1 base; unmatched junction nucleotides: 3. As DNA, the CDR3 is TGCGCCAGCAGCTTGGTGGGGACAGCCCAAGAGACCCAGTACTTC. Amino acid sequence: CASSLVGTAQETQYF.

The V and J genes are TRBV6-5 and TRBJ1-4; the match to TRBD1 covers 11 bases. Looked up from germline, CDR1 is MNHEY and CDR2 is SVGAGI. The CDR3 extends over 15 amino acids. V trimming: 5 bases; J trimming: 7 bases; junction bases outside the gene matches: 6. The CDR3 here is CASSRPGTGGEKLFF. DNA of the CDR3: TGTGCCAGCAGTCGTCCGGGGACAGGGGGTGAAAAACTGTTTTTT.

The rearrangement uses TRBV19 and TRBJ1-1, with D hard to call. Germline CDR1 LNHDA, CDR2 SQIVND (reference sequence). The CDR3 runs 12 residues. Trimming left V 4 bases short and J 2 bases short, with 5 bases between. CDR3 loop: CASSTRNTEAFF. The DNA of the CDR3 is TGTGCCAGTAGTACGAGAAACACTGAAGCTTTCTTT.

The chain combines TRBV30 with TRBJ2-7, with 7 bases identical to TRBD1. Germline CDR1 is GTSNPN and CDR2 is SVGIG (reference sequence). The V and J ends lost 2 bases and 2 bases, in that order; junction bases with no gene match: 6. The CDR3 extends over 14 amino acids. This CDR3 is CAWSSGTEPYEQYF. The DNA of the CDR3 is TGTGCCTGGAGTTCTGGGACAGAGCCCTACGAGCAGTACTTC.

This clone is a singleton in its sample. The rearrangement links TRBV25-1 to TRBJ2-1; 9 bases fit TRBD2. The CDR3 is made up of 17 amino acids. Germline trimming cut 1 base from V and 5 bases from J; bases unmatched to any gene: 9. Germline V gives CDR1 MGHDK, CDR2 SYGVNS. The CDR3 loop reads CASSELRAGGIDNEQFF. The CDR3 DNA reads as TGTGCCAGCAGTGAATTAAGGGCGGGAGGGATTGACAATGAGCAGTTCTTC. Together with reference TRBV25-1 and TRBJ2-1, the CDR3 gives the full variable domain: EADIYQTPRYLVIGTGKKITLECSQTMGHDKMYWYQQDPGMELHLIHYSYGVNSTEKGDLSSESTVSRIRTEHFPLTLESARPSHTSQYLCASSELRAGGIDNEQFFGPGTRLTVL.

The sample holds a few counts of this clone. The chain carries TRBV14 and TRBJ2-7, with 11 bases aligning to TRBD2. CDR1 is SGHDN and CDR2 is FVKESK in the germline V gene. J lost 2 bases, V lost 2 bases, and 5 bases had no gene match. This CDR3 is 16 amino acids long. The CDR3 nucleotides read TGTGCCAGCAGCCAAATCACTAGCGGGAGTCCCTACGAGCAGTACTTC. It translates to CASSQITSGSPYEQYF. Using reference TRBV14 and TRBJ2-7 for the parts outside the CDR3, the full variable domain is EAGVTQFPSHSVIEKGQTVTLRCDPISGHDNLYWYRRVMGKEIKFLLHFVKESKQDESGMPNNRFLAERTGGTYSTLKVQPAELEDSGVYFCASSQITSGSPYEQYFGPGTRLTVT.

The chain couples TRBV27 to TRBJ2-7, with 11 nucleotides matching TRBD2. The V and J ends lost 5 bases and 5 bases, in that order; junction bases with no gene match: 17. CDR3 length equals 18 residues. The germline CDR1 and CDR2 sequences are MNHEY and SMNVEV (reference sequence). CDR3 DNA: TGTGCCAGCAGTCCAAGCCCGGGACTAGCGGAACATCGGAACGAGCAGTACTTC. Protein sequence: CASSPSPGLAEHRNEQYF.

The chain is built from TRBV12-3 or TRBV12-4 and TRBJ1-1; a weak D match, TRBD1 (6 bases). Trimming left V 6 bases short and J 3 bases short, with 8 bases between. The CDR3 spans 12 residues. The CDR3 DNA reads TGTGCCAGCAGACGACAGGACACTGAAGCTTTCTTT. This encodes CASRRQDTEAFF.